The clone carrying this T cell receptor (beta chain) was counted ten times or more. The antigen remains undetermined. This specimen comes from a study of identical twins. TCRdb redid the calling of the 5' RACE reads with MiXCR, one entry per CDR3 protein. The data hold about 890,000 distinct CDR3 sequences, with 9% to 15% observed a single time. This CDR3 is 12 amino acids long. Germline V CDR1 and CDR2: MNHEY, SVGAGI. V was clipped by 6 bases and J by 5 bases, with 10 bases between them. Study-wide results and limits: Excess low generation probability was seen in twin-shared out-of-frame alpha sequences. The authors noted that invariant MAIT and iNKT cells could partly confound zero-insertion analyses. The study found that models underestimated out-of-frame TCR alpha sharing in monozygotic twins.

The same sample was also studied in work on yellow fever vaccine responses in identical twins.

This clonotype was obtained from a woman between 18 and 30 years old in good health. The J gene is TRBJ1-1, the V gene TRBV6-5, with D uncertain. Sequencing was done on a sample of PBMCs. The CDR3 nucleotides read TGTGCCAGCAGCTCCTCGGGTACTGAAGCTTTCTTT. Its protein is CASSSSGTEAFF.